This is a list of T cell receptor beta chains from one sample in a study of T cell changes during pregnancy in multiple sclerosis. TCRdb's table, derived via immunoSEQ multiplex PCR, lists solely in-frame clones and lacks some. The sample has about 22,000 clones; 91% are singletons. Here the sequenced sample was CD4+ T cells from peripheral blood mononuclear cells, taken in the third trimester of pregnancy. These receptors were obtained from a female donor in good health, enrolled as a control in a pregnancy study. CDR3s include the opening cysteine and the closing phenylalanine or tryptophan. Each record gives: J gene, V gene, clone size, D gene, CDR3 protein, CDR3 DNA. The D gene is left open where the match is weak. The size field is filled for only some rows; it gives once, few, many or a size class.

J: TRBJ2-7; V: TRBV9; size: -; D: TRBD1; CDR3: CASSGEPGQAYEQYF; DNA: TGTGCCAGCAGCGGTGAACCGGGACAGGCCTACGAGCAGTACTTC
J: TRBJ2-5; V: TRBV5-1; size: -; D: TRBD2; CDR3: CASSWDWREGQCRLRTQYF; DNA: TGCGCCAGCAGCTGGGACTGGCGGGAGGGCCAATGTCGGTTAAGGACCCAGTACTTC
J: TRBJ2-1; V: TRBV7-3; size: -; D: -; CDR3: CASSPAGTFYNEQFF; DNA: TGTGCCAGCAGCCCTGCCGGGACTTTCTACAATGAGCAGTTCTTC
J: TRBJ1-5; V: TRBV11-2; size: once; D: TRBD1; CDR3: CASSLVGTVSNQPQHF; DNA: TGTGCCAGCAGCTTAGTAGGGACAGTGAGCAATCAGCCCCAGCATTTT
J: TRBJ2-7; V: TRBV6-6; size: -; D: TRBD1; CDR3: CASSLTGGGSEQYF; DNA: TGTGCCAGCAGTCTGACAGGGGGCGGATCCGAGCAGTACTTC
J: TRBJ2-3; V: TRBV14; size: -; D: -; CDR3: CASSLRGGGSDTQYF; DNA: TGTGCCAGCAGCCTAAGAGGGGGTGGCTCAGATACGCAGTATTTT
J: TRBJ2-2; V: TRBV27; size: -; D: -; CDR3: CASSLPGAGAGELFF; DNA: TGTGCCAGCAGTTTACCAGGTGCCGGTGCCGGGGAGCTGTTTTTT
J: TRBJ1-2; V: TRBV27; size: -; D: -; CDR3: CASSQTGSNGYTF; DNA: TGTGCCAGCAGTCAAACAGGGAGTAATGGCTACACCTTC
J: TRBJ2-3; V: TRBV28; size: -; D: TRBD1; CDR3: CASRGQGASTDTQYF; DNA: TGTGCCAGCAGGGGACAGGGGGCTAGCACAGATACGCAGTATTTT
J: TRBJ2-5; V: TRBV14; size: -; D: -; CDR3: CASSQAVGGETQYF; DNA: TGTGCCAGCAGCCAAGCGGTAGGGGGAGAGACCCAGTACTTC
J: TRBJ2-1; V: TRBV6-8; size: -; D: TRBD1; CDR3: CASRGQGVMSADEQFF; DNA: TGTGCCAGCAGAGGACAGGGAGTAATGAGTGCGGATGAGCAGTTCTTC
J: TRBJ1-1; V: TRBV2; size: -; D: -; CDR3: CASSEGGALGEAFF; DNA: TGTGCCAGCAGTGAGGGGGGGGCTTTGGGCGAAGCTTTCTTT
J: TRBJ1-2; V: TRBV6-5; size: -; D: TRBD1; CDR3: CASSYSKRRGTDGYTF; DNA: TGTGCCAGCAGTTACTCGAAGCGCAGGGGGACGGATGGCTACACCTTC
J: TRBJ1-1; V: TRBV25-1; size: -; D: -; CDR3: CASSGGTTAFF; DNA: TGTGCCAGCAGTGGAGGTACGACAGCTTTCTTT
J: TRBJ2-1; V: TRBV6-1; size: -; D: -; CDR3: CASSEANDARGEQFF; DNA: TGTGCCAGCAGTGAAGCTAATGACGCGCGGGGTGAGCAGTTCTTC
J: TRBJ1-4; V: TRBV5-8; size: -; D: TRBD1; CDR3: CASSLEGTGNNEKLFF; DNA: TGTGCCAGCAGCTTGGAGGGGACAGGGAATAATGAAAAACTGTTTTTT
J: TRBJ2-1; V: TRBV7-2; size: -; D: TRBD2; CDR3: CASSPGGPGLAGYNEQFF; DNA: TGTGCCAGCAGCCCCGGCGGCCCGGGACTAGCGGGATACAATGAGCAGTTCTTC
J: TRBJ2-1; V: TRBV7-3; size: -; D: TRBD2; CDR3: CASSLRRAGGRYNEQFF; DNA: TGTGCCAGCAGCTTAAGAAGAGCGGGGGGGCGGTACAATGAGCAGTTCTTC
J: TRBJ2-1; V: TRBV5-6; size: -; D: -; CDR3: CASSLQVGTPYNEQFF; DNA: TGTGCCAGCAGCTTGCAGGTGGGGACTCCCTACAATGAGCAGTTCTTC
J: TRBJ1-2; V: TRBV10-3; size: few; D: -; CDR3: CAISVRPGDYGYTF; DNA: TGTGCCATCAGCGTGCGGCCAGGGGACTATGGCTACACCTTC
J: TRBJ2-1; V: TRBV27; size: -; D: TRBD2; CDR3: CASSSVKVAGASSYNEQFF; DNA: TGTGCCAGCAGTTCGGTAAAGGTAGCGGGAGCTAGCTCCTACAATGAGCAGTTCTTC